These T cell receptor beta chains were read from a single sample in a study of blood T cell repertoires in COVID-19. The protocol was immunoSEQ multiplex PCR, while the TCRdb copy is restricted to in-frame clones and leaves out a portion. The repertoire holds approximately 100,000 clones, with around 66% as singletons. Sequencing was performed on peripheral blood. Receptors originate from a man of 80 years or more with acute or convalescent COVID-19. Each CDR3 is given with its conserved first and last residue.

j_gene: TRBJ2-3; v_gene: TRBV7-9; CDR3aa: CASSVAGATDTQYF
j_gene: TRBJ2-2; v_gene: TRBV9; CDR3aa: CASSKKSTGDTGELFF
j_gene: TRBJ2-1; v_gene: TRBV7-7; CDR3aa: CASSLGTSENNEQFF
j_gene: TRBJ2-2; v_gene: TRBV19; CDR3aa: CASSISGTVITGELFF
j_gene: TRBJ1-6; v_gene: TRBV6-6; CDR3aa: CATLPRGGSPLHF
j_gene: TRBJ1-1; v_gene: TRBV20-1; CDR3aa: CSASRLGEGAEAFF
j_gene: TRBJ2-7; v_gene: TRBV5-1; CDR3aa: CASSPPWGRHEQYF
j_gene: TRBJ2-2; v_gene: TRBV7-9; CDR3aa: CASSSQGDTGELFF
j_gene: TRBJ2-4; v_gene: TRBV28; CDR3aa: CASSLVRVGIQYF
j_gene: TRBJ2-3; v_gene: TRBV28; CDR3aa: CASSFPTSGRTDTQYF
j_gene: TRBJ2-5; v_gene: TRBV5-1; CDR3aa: CASSLQATGAGETQYF
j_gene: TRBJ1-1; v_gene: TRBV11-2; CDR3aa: CASSLGGVGTEAFF
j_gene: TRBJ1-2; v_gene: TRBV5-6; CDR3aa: CASSRGGPLGYTF
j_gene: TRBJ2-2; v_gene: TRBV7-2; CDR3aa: CASSLLHTGELFF
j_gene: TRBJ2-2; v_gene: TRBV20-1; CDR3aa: CSASQGGRVRTGELFF
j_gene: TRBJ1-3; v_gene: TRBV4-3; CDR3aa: CASSQGQGQLSGNTIYF
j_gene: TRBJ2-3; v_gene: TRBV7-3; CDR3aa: CASSSGLAGADTQYF
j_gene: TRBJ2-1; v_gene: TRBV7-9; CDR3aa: CASSTMGGVGDNEQFF
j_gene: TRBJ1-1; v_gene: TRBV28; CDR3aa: CASGLGQPNTEAFF
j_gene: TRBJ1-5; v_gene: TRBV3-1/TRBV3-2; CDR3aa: CASSPHAWGHNQPQHF
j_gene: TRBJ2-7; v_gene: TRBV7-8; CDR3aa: CASSRAGGPPYEQYF
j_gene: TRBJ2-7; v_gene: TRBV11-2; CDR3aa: CASSGPGTRGYEQYF
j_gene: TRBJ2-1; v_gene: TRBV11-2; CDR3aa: CASSPEPGGEQFF
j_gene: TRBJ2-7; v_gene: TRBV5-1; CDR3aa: CASSLWSDSDEQYF
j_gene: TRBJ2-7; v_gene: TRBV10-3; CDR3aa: CAIRDYSYEQYF
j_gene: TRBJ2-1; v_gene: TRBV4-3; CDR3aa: CASSQSNSNEQFF
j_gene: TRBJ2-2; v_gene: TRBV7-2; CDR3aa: CASSLKGAGGPYTGELFF
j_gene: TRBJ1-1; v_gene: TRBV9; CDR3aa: CASSVTGGAYRTEAFF
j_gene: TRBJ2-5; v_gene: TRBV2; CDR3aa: CASSRNGIGQETQYF
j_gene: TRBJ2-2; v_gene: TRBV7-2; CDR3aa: CASSLASGGTGELFF
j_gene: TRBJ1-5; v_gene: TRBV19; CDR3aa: CASSISGGTQPQHF
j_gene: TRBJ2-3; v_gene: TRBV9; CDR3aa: CASSVLYRDTDTQYF
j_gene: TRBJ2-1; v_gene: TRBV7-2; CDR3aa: CASSLANQPTRGNEQFF
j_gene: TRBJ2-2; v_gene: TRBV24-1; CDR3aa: CATSDLNRGRTGELFF